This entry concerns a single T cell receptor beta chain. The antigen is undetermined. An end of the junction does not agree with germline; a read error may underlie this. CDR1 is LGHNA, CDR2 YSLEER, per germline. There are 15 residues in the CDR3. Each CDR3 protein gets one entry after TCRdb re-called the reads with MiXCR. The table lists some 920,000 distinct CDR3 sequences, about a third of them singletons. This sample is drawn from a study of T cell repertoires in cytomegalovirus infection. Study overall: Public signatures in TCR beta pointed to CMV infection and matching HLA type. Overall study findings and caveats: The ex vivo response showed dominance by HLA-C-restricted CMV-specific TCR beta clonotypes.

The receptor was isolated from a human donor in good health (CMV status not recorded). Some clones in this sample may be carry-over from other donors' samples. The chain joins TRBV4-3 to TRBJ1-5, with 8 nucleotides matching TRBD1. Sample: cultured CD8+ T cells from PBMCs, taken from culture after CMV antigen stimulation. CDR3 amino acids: CASSQDSGGNQPQHF. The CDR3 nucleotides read TGCGCCAGCAGCCAAGATTCAGGGGGCAATCAGCCCCAACATTTT.